This record covers a single T cell receptor (beta chain). No antigen is known for it. Libraries were prepared by immunoSEQ multiplex PCR; TCRdb keeps only in-frame clonotypes and omits some of them. Counted here are fewer than 180,000 clones, 94% occurring once; the ten biggest clones make up roughly 1.2%. This specimen belongs to a study of T cell responses to AZD1222 COVID-19 vaccine. Study-level results: Donors were largely white British and mainly female; clonal diversity was possibly underestimated.

The germline V gene encodes CDR1 SGHRS and CDR2 YFSETQ. This CDR3 contains 14 residues. The V and J ends lost 4 bases and 1 base respectively, with 11 bases between them. The chain links TRBV5-1 to TRBJ1-2; maybe TRBD1 (5 bases). This sequence was found in an adult in good health. Source: peripheral blood, taken on day 0 of AZD1222 vaccination. CDR3 loop: CASSDAQGNYGYTF. DNA of the CDR3: TGCGCCAGCAGCGACGCTCAGGGTAACTATGGCTACACCTTC.